This entry lists 28 T cell receptor beta chains sequenced from one sample in a study of blood T cell repertoires in COVID-19. Sequenced by immunoSEQ multiplex PCR; TCRdb stores in-frame clones only, minus some. Among 250,000 or so clones, 70% to 85% were seen once, and the ten largest hold nearly 9%. What was sequenced was peripheral blood. The receptors were gathered from an elderly man with acute or convalescent COVID-19.

This chain connects TRBV10-3 to TRBJ1-1; D is perhaps TRBD1 (5 bases). Trimming removed 2 bases from V and 6 bases from J, with 13 bases in between. CDR1 ENHRY and CDR2 SYGVKD come from the germline V gene. There are 14 residues in the CDR3. CDR3 amino acids: CAISEAGGKAEAFF. Here the CDR3 DNA reads TGTGCCATCAGTGAGGCGGGGGGGAAGGCTGAAGCTTTCTTT.

The chain recombines TRBV18 with TRBJ1-2; D remains ambiguous. Germline CDR1 reads KGHSH; CDR2 reads LQKENI. The CDR3 spans 13 residues. The ends were cut back, 2 bases at V and 8 bases at J, with 12 bases in the middle. The CDR3 nucleotides read TGTGCCAGCTCACCAATTGTCTCGAGCGGCTACACCTTC. Translation gives CASSPIVSSGYTF.

This chain uses TRBV2 with TRBJ2-7; 9 bases agree with TRBD1. Trimming cost V 7 bases and J 2 bases; bases outside gene matches: 3. Germline CDR1 is SNHLY and CDR2 is FYNNEI. CDR3 length: 13 residues. DNA of the CDR3: TGTGCCAGCACGGGACAGGGTACCTACGAGCAGTACTTC. Protein sequence: CASTGQGTYEQYF. The full variable domain, with the rest looked up from reference TRBV2 and TRBJ2-7, is EPEVTQTPSHQVTQMGQEVILRCVPISNHLYFYWYRQILGQKVEFLVSFYNNEISEKSEIFDDQFSVERPDGSNFTLKIRSTKLEDSAMYFCASTGQGTYEQYFGPGTRLTVT.

The chain employs TRBV5-6 and TRBJ2-1; 10 positions match TRBD2. Germline CDR1 and CDR2: SGHDT and YYEEEE. CDR3 length: 17 residues. V trimming: 1 base; J trimming: 7 bases; junction bases outside the gene matches: 11. CDR3 coding DNA: TGTGCCAGCAGCTTGCTCCTGGCTAGCGGGGGACTTAATGAGCAGTTCTTC. Protein sequence: CASSLLLASGGLNEQFF.

The chain links TRBV24-1 to TRBJ2-7, with 10 bases aligning to TRBD1. The CDR3 is 16 residues long. V shed 3 bases and J 5 bases; nucleotides not matched to a gene: 9. Looked up from germline, CDR1 is KGHDR and CDR2 is SFDVKD. The CDR3 nucleotides are TGTGCCACCAGTGATCCGGTGGCCGGGACAGGGGACGAGCAGTACTTC. It codes for CATSDPVAGTGDEQYF.

V usage is TRBV19 and J usage is TRBJ1-5, with a weak D call TRBD1 (6 bases). The V end was cut by 6 bases, the J end by 2 bases, with 23 bases between. The CDR3 consists of 18 residues. Germline CDR1 is LNHDA and CDR2 is SQIVND (reference sequence). CDR3 DNA: TGTGCCAGTAGAACACCCCTCGCCTCCCACAGGGGCAATCAGCCCCAGCATTTT. This gives the protein CASRTPLASHRGNQPQHF.

V and J are TRBV6-1 and TRBJ1-2; D might be TRBD1 (6 bases). Germline V gives CDR1 MNHNS, CDR2 SASEGT. The V end lost 5 bases, the J end lost 6 bases, and 19 bases lay between the germline ends. The CDR3 spans 15 residues. CDR3 in DNA: TGTGCCAGCAGTTCCATGGACAGTCTCGTCGATGGCTACACCTTC. Its protein product is CASSSMDSLVDGYTF.

In DNA, the CDR3 is TGTGCCAGCAGTGGGACTAGCGGGAGGGGGCAGTACTTC. Translated, it gives CASSGTSGRGQYF. V gene TRBV27 combines with J gene TRBJ2-7, with 16 bases lining up with TRBD2. The ends lost 5 bases at V and 9 bases at J; junction bases unmatched: 1. The CDR3 has 13 amino acids. Germline V gene lookup returns CDR1 MNHEY and CDR2 SMNVEV (reference sequence).

This clone was counted a few times. The chain links TRBV24-1 to TRBJ2-1; 11 bases are a match to TRBD2. This CDR3 has 17 amino acids. The ends lost 4 bases at V and 1 base at J; junction bases unmatched: 5. CDR1 KGHDR and CDR2 SFDVKD come from the germline V gene. CDR3 region: CATSDQTSGTSYNEQFF. The DNA of the CDR3 is TGTGCCACCAGTGACCAGACTAGCGGGACATCCTACAATGAGCAGTTCTTC.

V and J are TRBV19 and TRBJ2-7; 7 nucleotides match TRBD1. Germline V gene data show CDR1 as LNHDA and CDR2 as SQIVND (reference sequence). Trimming cost V 6 bases and J 3 bases; bases outside gene matches: 8. The CDR3 covers 14 residues. For the CDR3, the DNA is TGTGCCAGTAGCAACACGGGACAGCTCTACGAGCAGTACTTC. Its translation: CASSNTGQLYEQYF. The full variable domain, in which reference TRBV19 and TRBJ2-7 provide the parts outside the CDR3, is DGGITQSPKYLFRKEGQNVTLSCEQNLNHDAMYWYRQDPGQGLRLIYYSQIVNDFQKGDIAEGYSVSREKKESFPLTVTSAQKNPTAFYLCASSNTGQLYEQYFGPGTRLTVT.

This clone appeared once. The V gene is TRBV28, the J gene TRBJ2-7, with 8 bases that match TRBD1. This CDR3 has 19 amino acids. V shed 6 bases and J 3 bases; nucleotides not matched to a gene: 22. Looked up from germline, CDR1 is MDHEN and CDR2 is SYDVKM. CDR3 nucleotide sequence: TGTGCCAGCAGCATCGTACCCCTCCTAGGACAGGGAGCCCGCTACGAGCAGTACTTC. Protein sequence: CASSIVPLLGQGARYEQYF.

Here the CDR3 reads CASSHGTSGGRNEQFF. CDR3 coding DNA: TGCGCCAGCAGCCACGGGACTAGCGGGGGGAGGAATGAGCAGTTCTTC. The genes are TRBV4-1 and TRBJ2-1, with 15 bases fitting TRBD2. The ends lost 3 bases at V and 7 bases at J; junction bases unmatched: 4. CDR1 and CDR2 (germline): MGHRA, YSYEKL. CDR3 length: 16 residues.

The chain recombines TRBV2 with TRBJ1-1; D is ambiguous. The germline V gene encodes CDR1 SNHLY and CDR2 FYNNEI. The V gene lost 5 bases and the J gene lost 0 bases, with 7 bases spanning the gap. The CDR3 consists of 13 residues. This chain's CDR3 is CASSTEMNTEAFF. CDR3 nucleotides: TGTGCCAGCAGTACAGAGATGAACACTGAAGCTTTCTTT.

The rearrangement joins TRBV3-1 (or the pseudogene TRBV3-2) to TRBJ2-4; 8 bases are shared with TRBD1. The V gene end was trimmed by 0 bases and the J gene end by 8 bases; junction bases not matched to a gene: 9. This CDR3 comprises 16 residues. The germline gives CDR1 LGHDT, CDR2 YNNKEL (reference sequence). The CDR3 reads CASSQDYFRGRDIQYF. The CDR3 bases are TGTGCCAGCAGCCAAGATTATTTCAGGGGGCGCGACATTCAGTACTTC.

This sequence joins TRBV2 and TRBJ1-5; 7 nucleotides agree with TRBD1. The V and J ends lost 7 bases and 2 bases, in that order; junction bases with no gene match: 8. Germline V gene lookup returns CDR1 SNHLY and CDR2 FYNNEI. The CDR3 totals 15 residues. The CDR3 nucleotides read TGTGCCAGCACACAGGGGCGGGGGGGCAATCAGCCCCAGCATTTT. Its protein is CASTQGRGGNQPQHF.

The chain has TRBV28 and TRBJ1-2; perhaps TRBD1 as D (6 bases). The CDR3 is made up of 15 amino acids. V shed 3 bases and J shed 2 bases, with 13 bases lying between them. The germline gives CDR1 MDHEN, CDR2 SYDVKM. CDR3 coding DNA: TGTGCCAGCAGTTTTGACGACAGGTCAAACTATGGCTACACCTTC. As protein: CASSFDDRSNYGYTF.

J is TRBJ2-1 and V is TRBV24-1, with 9 bases aligning to TRBD2. This CDR3 is 16 amino acids long. V trimming: 7 bases; J trimming: 4 bases; junction bases outside the gene matches: 10. The V gene's germline CDR1 is KGHDR and CDR2 SFDVKD. The CDR3 DNA reads as TGTGCCACCAGGGGGAGCGGGAGGTCTGGGTACAATGAGCAGTTCTTC. Its translation is CATRGSGRSGYNEQFF.

The chain couples TRBV5-6 to TRBJ1-6, with TRBD1 matching over 9 bases. Trimming took 3 bases from V and 10 from J; bases not matched to a gene: 5. CDR3 length: 14 residues. Germline V gene data show CDR1 as SGHDT and CDR2 as YYEEEE. The CDR3 is CASSWDRVASPLHF. CDR3 nucleotides: TGTGCCAGCAGCTGGGACAGGGTAGCATCACCCCTCCACTTT.

The chain links TRBV27 to TRBJ2-6; perhaps TRBD1 as D (6 bases). CDR3 size: 16 residues. Germline CDR1 MNHEY, CDR2 SMNVEV (reference sequence). V was trimmed by 8 bases and J by 2 bases, leaving 16 bases between them. Here the CDR3 reads CASSHPTGTGANVLTF. The DNA for the CDR3 is TGTGCCAGCTCTCACCCCACAGGGACTGGGGCCAACGTCCTGACTTTC.

The chain is built from TRBV24-1 and TRBJ1-2, with TRBD1 as a possible D gene (5 bases). Trimming took off 3 bases at V and 8 bases at J, with 18 bases between the two ends. The CDR3 runs to 15 residues. Germline CDR1 is KGHDR and CDR2 is SFDVKD. The CDR3 reads CATSDGAQRPFGYTF. The CDR3 nucleotides are TGTGCCACCAGTGATGGGGCGCAACGGCCTTTCGGCTACACCTTC.

This chain joins TRBV30 and TRBJ1-2; unclear D gene. CDR1 is GTSNPN, CDR2 SVGIG, per germline (reference sequence). This CDR3 is 13 amino acids long. The V gene lost 0 bases and the J gene lost 3 bases, with 8 bases spanning the gap. CDR3 residues: CAWSVGGHYGYTF. In nucleotides, the CDR3 is TGTGCCTGGAGTGTAGGAGGGCACTATGGCTACACCTTC.

The V call is TRBV3-1 (or the pseudogene TRBV3-2), the J call TRBJ2-2, with TRBD2 matching over 8 bases. CDR1 and CDR2 (germline): LGHDT, YNNKEL (reference sequence). V was clipped by 2 bases and J by 6 bases; unmatched bases: 8. This CDR3 has 16 residues. Written as DNA, the CDR3 is TGTGCCAGCAGCCAACGTGGGACTAGTGGCGCCGGGGAGCTGTTTTTT. Amino acid sequence: CASSQRGTSGAGELFF.

The V gene is TRBV27, the J gene TRBJ1-6; no firm D call. The CDR3 covers 15 residues. V lost 3 bases and J 3 bases, leaving 9 bases between the germline ends. Germline loops: CDR1 MNHEY, CDR2 SMNVEV (reference sequence). The CDR3 DNA is TGTGCCAGCAGTTTCGACGGGGTCTATAATTCACCCCTCCACTTT. Translation gives CASSFDGVYNSPLHF.

This rearrangement joins TRBV11-2 to TRBJ1-2, with 7 nucleotides matching TRBD1. The CDR3 totals 15 residues. Germline assignment: CDR1 SGHAT and CDR2 FQNNGV. J gave up 6 bases and V 1 base, and 8 bases lay outside the gene matches. CDR3 protein: CASSLGPTGIDGYTF. CDR3 nucleotide sequence: TGTGCCAGCAGCTTAGGGCCGACAGGGATTGATGGCTACACCTTC.

In this sample, this clone turned up once. The J gene is TRBJ2-5, the V gene TRBV27; 10 bases are shared with TRBD1. V gave up 5 bases and J gave up 5 bases; unmatched junction bases: 8. The CDR3 length is 15 residues. Germline V gene sequence: CDR1 MNHEY, CDR2 SMNVEV (reference sequence). Written as DNA, the CDR3 is TGTGCCAGCAGTCCTTGGACAGGGGGTAGGGAGACCCAGTACTTC. Amino acid sequence: CASSPWTGGRETQYF.

This clone was detected once. V usage is TRBV6-1 and J usage is TRBJ2-6, with TRBD2 identical over 7 bases. The trim removed 0 bases at V and 2 bases at J, leaving 1 base unmatched. The CDR3 is 16 amino acids. Germline values: CDR1 MNHNS, CDR2 SASEGT. The CDR3 nucleotides read TGTGCCAGCAGTGAAGCGGCGGGGGCTGGGGCCAACGTCCTGACTTTC. Its protein product is CASSEAAGAGANVLTF.

This clone was seen a single time. V gene TRBV6-5 combines with J gene TRBJ2-1, with TRBD1 matching 8 bases. The CDR3 is 12 residues long. V dropped 3 bases and J dropped 10; count of bases not matched to a gene: 2. Germline-derived CDR1 and CDR2 are MNHEY and SVGAGI. The CDR3 DNA reads TGTGCCAGCAGTTATACAGGGGGAGAGCAGTTCTTC. Its translation: CASSYTGGEQFF.

This rearrangement joins TRBV27 to TRBJ2-1, with 9 bases lining up with TRBD1. The CDR3 has 22 residues. Trimming cost V 1 base and J 4 bases; bases outside gene matches: 23. Germline V CDR1 and CDR2: MNHEY, SMNVEV (reference sequence). As DNA, the CDR3 is TGTGCCAGCAGTTTATACGCTTATTCCACCGGGACAGGGAAAGAGGGTTACAATGAGCAGTTCTTC. Encoded protein: CASSLYAYSTGTGKEGYNEQFF.